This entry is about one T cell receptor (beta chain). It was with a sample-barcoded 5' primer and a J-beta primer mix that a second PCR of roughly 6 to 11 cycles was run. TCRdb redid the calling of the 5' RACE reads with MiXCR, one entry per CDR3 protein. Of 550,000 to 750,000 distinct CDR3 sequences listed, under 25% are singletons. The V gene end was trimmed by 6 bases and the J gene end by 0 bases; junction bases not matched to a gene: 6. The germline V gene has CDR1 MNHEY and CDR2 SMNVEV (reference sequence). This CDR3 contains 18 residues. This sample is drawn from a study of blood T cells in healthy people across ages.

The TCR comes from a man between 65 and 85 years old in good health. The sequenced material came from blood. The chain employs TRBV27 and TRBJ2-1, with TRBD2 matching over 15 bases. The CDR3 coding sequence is TGTGCCAGCAGGCTGGGACTAGCGGGAGGACTCTCCTACAATGAGCAGTTCTTC. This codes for CASRLGLAGGLSYNEQFF.